This T cell receptor (beta chain) was identified during a study of cytomegalovirus exposure and HLA in healthy donors. This clone appeared once. Its antigen is as yet unknown. Primers: 60 Vbeta forward and 13 Jbeta reverse. Libraries were prepared by immunoSEQ multiplex PCR; TCRdb keeps only in-frame clonotypes and omits some of them. The table records under 200,000 clones, 86% of them present only once. Broader study findings: Sequencing depth roughly uniform across donors was assumed in presence/absence analyses. For TCR beta chains, V- and J-gene trimming was later linked to a missense DCLRE1C variant. Based on reports, TCR beta sequences accurately predicted HLA-A and HLA-B alleles for most subjects.

The CDR3 has 16 residues. V was pared by 4 bases and J by 2 bases, with 11 bases of the junction left unmatched. CDR1 is SQVTM, CDR2 ANQGSEA, per germline. The chain has TRBV29-1 and TRBJ2-7; 10 bases align to TRBD1. Source material: PBMCs. The TCR sequence derives from a woman aged 18-29 years in good health and CMV-seronegative. The DNA of the CDR3 is TGCAGCGTTGTTTCCAGACAGGGGGCTATCACCTACGAGCAGTACTTC. It specifies CSVVSRQGAITYEQYF.